The T cell receptor (beta chain) under discussion was sequenced for a study of a mutant IDH1 vaccine in newly diagnosed glioma. TCRdb's copy holds only in-frame clones and misses some; the assay was immunoSEQ multiplex PCR. The table has tens of thousands of clones, roughly 85% seen once. With regard to this clone: Its antigen is unknown.

The time point is: baseline, week 1 (first vaccination visit). Treatment in this sample: pre-vaccination baseline after standard-of-care therapy. Whole-study findings and limits: Changes in the top peripheral T cell clonotypes seemingly had no bearing on pseudoprogression.

The source was PBMCs, collected from a glioma patient treated with radiotherapy, temozolomide or both. The origin of this receptor is a woman aged 45-59 years with glioma.

The CDR3 spells CASTLGGSSGNTIYF. Written as DNA, the CDR3 is TGTGCCAGCACCCTGGGCGGCTCCTCTGGAAACACCATATATTTT. The chain is built from TRBV25-1 and TRBJ1-3, with D hard to call. This CDR3 region has 15 residues. Germline CDR1 and CDR2: MGHDK and SYGVNS. V lost 7 bases and J 0 bases, leaving 13 bases between the germline ends.